This TCR beta chain was observed in a study of blood T cell repertoires in COVID-19. On the study more broadly: PBMCs, B-cell-depleted T cells, or T cells were the source of the cDNA or gDNA that made up the material.

In this sample, this clone turned up a few times. In the authors' workflow: Estimates of nucleated cell counts were drawn from the amplification of reference gene primers. The method was immunoSEQ multiplex PCR; TCRdb's version includes in-frame clones alone and lacks a portion of them. The DNA gave D and trimming, while V, J and clone size come from that table. The sample holds about 71,000 clones, approximately 83% seen once. Trimming took off 8 bases at V and 2 bases at J, with 9 bases between the two ends. CDR3 size: 12 residues. The clonotype comes from a man between 65 and 85 years old with acute or convalescent COVID-19. The chain joins TRBV12-3 or TRBV12-4 to TRBJ1-2; possible D gene TRBD1, 6 bases. Input material: peripheral blood. The CDR3 is CASVGANYGYTF. CDR3 DNA: TGTGCCAGCGTGGGGGCGAACTATGGCTACACCTTC.